The 9 T cell receptor beta chains below were found in one sample sequenced in a study of T cell responses to AZD1222 COVID-19 vaccine. Sequencing used immunoSEQ multiplex PCR; TCRdb keeps in-frame clones, though not all of them. This repertoire shows about 150,000 clones, approximately 87% found once; its top ten account for about 5.1%. The source was peripheral blood, collected on day 0 of MenACWY control vaccination. Every receptor here comes from an adult in good health.

The V call is TRBV2, the J call TRBJ2-7, with TRBD1 matching 8 bases. Germline V CDR1 and CDR2: SNHLY, FYNNEI. The V gene end was trimmed by 4 bases and the J gene end by 3 bases; junction bases not matched to a gene: 5. CDR3 length equals 14 residues. Here the CDR3 DNA reads TGTGCCAGCAGTGTTGACAGGGGTTTCTACGAGCAGTACTTC. This sequence encodes CASSVDRGFYEQYF.

The chain is built from TRBV11-3 and TRBJ2-2; the match to TRBD2 covers 9 bases. From germline, CDR1 is SGHNT and CDR2 YENEEA. V lost 3 bases, J lost 4 bases, and 6 bases stayed unmatched. The CDR3 has 16 residues. The CDR3 spells CASSFEAGGATGELFF. DNA for the CDR3: TGTGCCAGCAGCTTCGAAGCGGGAGGAGCCACCGGGGAGCTGTTTTTT.

The rearrangement links TRBV7-2 to TRBJ2-7; a possible D gene is TRBD2 (5 bases). Germline V CDR1 and CDR2: SGHTA, FQGNSA. V gave up 5 bases and J gave up 7 bases, with 15 bases separating them. This CDR3 is built from 13 residues. This chain's CDR3 is CASSLSYRGEQYF. The CDR3 nucleotides read TGTGCCAGCAGCCTATCCTACCGGGGAGAGCAGTACTTC. The variable domain in full, with the rest retrieved from reference TRBV7-2 and TRBJ2-7, is GAGVSQSPSNKVTEKGKDVELRCDPISGHTALYWYRQSLGQGLEFLIYFQGNSAPDKSGLPSDRFSAERTGGSVSTLTIQRTQQEDSAVYLCASSLSYRGEQYFGPGTRLTVT.

The chain links TRBV11-3 to TRBJ2-5; 7 positions match TRBD1. CDR1 is SGHNT and CDR2 is YENEEA in the germline V gene. The junction had 0 bases not matched to a gene; V was cut back by 4 bases and J by 1 base. This CDR3 has 13 amino acids. This CDR3 reads CASSWDSQETQYF. For the CDR3, the DNA is TGTGCCAGCAGCTGGGACAGCCAAGAGACCCAGTACTTC.

The J gene is TRBJ1-4, the V gene TRBV19, with D possibly TRBD1 on 5 matching bases. The V end was cut by 4 bases, the J end by 8 bases, with 11 bases between. CDR1 and CDR2 (germline): LNHDA, SQIVND (reference sequence). There are 13 residues in the CDR3. The CDR3 is CASSSAGREKLFF. The CDR3 bases are TGTGCCAGTAGTAGCGCAGGGCGGGAAAAACTGTTTTTT.

V and J are TRBV7-9 and TRBJ1-2; maybe TRBD1 (5 bases). CDR3 length equals 14 residues. V dropped 5 bases and J dropped 2 bases, with 12 bases sitting between them. Germline V lookup: CDR1 SEHNR, CDR2 FQNEAQ (reference sequence). CDR3 in amino acids: CASSPSWGNYGYTF. The CDR3 coding sequence is TGTGCCAGCAGCCCTTCCTGGGGGAACTATGGCTACACCTTC.

The V and J genes are TRBV13 and TRBJ1-1; 8 nucleotides line up with TRBD1. There are 16 residues in the CDR3. Germline-derived CDR1 and CDR2 are PRHDT and FYEKMQ (reference sequence). Trimming removed 4 bases from V and 4 bases from J; junction bases left unmatched: 11. CDR3 region: CASSYYKGQGFTEAFF. The CDR3 nucleotides are TGTGCCAGCAGCTACTACAAAGGACAGGGATTCACTGAAGCTTTCTTT.

This chain joins TRBV27 and TRBJ2-2; 9 bases are a match to TRBD2. Germline CDR1 and CDR2: MNHEY and SMNVEV (reference sequence). V dropped 3 bases and J dropped 4; count of bases not matched to a gene: 6. The CDR3 runs 16 residues. The DNA of the CDR3 is TGTGCCAGCAGTTTCCCTAGCGGGGCGAGCACCGGGGAGCTGTTTTTT. It encodes CASSFPSGASTGELFF.

The chain employs TRBV27 and TRBJ2-7, with TRBD1 matching over 9 bases. V trimming: 5 bases; J trimming: 2 bases; junction bases outside the gene matches: 7. This CDR3 has 15 amino acids. Germline V gene sequence: CDR1 MNHEY, CDR2 SMNVEV (reference sequence). In nucleotides, the CDR3 is TGTGCCAGCAGTCCACAGGGGGCGACCCCCTACGAGCAGTACGTC. Translated: CASSPQGATPYEQYV.